These 15 T cell receptor beta chains originate from one sample sequenced in a study of blood T cell repertoires in COVID-19. Sequencing used immunoSEQ multiplex PCR; TCRdb keeps in-frame clones, though not all of them. Of roughly 400,000 clones in the sample, approximately 90% were seen once. Sequences were obtained from PBMCs or T cells enriched from blood (not recorded which). The receptor source for this set is a woman in her late teens or twenties who had been exposed to COVID-19.

The CDR3 DNA reads TGTGCCAGCAGCTTAGCATCTGAAAAACTGTTTTTT. Translation: CASSLASEKLFF. The gene calls are TRBV11-2 and TRBJ1-4; unclear D gene. Germline V gene lookup returns CDR1 SGHAT and CDR2 FQNNGV. This CDR3 spans 12 amino acids. V was trimmed by 1 base and J by 7 bases, leaving 4 bases between them.

The DNA of the CDR3 is TGCAGTGCTAGTCCGGGACAGGGTGCCTCCTACGAGCAGTACTTC. It codes for CSASPGQGASYEQYF. This chain uses TRBV20-1 with TRBJ2-7; 9 bases match TRBD1. Per germline, CDR1 DFQATT and CDR2 SNEGSKA (reference sequence). Germline trimming cut 3 bases from V and 0 bases from J; bases unmatched to any gene: 6. The CDR3 is made up of 15 amino acids.

This chain connects TRBV18 to TRBJ2-5; tentatively, D is TRBD1 (6 bases). The CDR3 totals 12 residues. V lost 8 bases and J 5 bases, leaving 12 bases between the germline ends. Germline V lookup: CDR1 KGHSH, CDR2 LQKENI. CDR3 coding DNA: TGTGCCAGCGCTGACAGGTCGGAGACCCAGTACTTC. Its translation is CASADRSETQYF.

This chain uses TRBV19 with TRBJ2-3, with unresolved D. Trimming removed 3 bases from V and 2 bases from J, with 15 bases in between. This CDR3 spans 16 amino acids. Germline V gene sequence: CDR1 LNHDA, CDR2 SQIVND (reference sequence). The CDR3 sequence is CASSMRLVSLTDTQYF. CDR3 nucleotides: TGTGCCAGTAGTATGCGCTTGGTTAGCCTCACAGATACGCAGTATTTT.

This rearrangement joins TRBV4-3 to TRBJ1-1; a possible D gene is TRBD1 (5 bases). CDR1 is LGHNA, CDR2 YSLEER, per germline. V lost 4 bases to trimming and J lost 1 base, with 10 bases between them. This CDR3 is 14 amino acids long. CDR3 coding DNA: TGCGCCAGCAGCCTTACCACAGGGAACACTGAAGCTTTCTTT. Translating it yields CASSLTTGNTEAFF.

The chain combines TRBV19 with TRBJ2-1; 7 bases map to TRBD2. Trimming at V came to 4 bases and at J to 8 bases, leaving 11 bases not matched to a gene. The CDR3 is 15 residues long. Germline V lookup: CDR1 LNHDA, CDR2 SQIVND (reference sequence). Here the CDR3 reads CASSRASGEGYEQFF. The CDR3 DNA follows: TGTGCCAGTAGTAGGGCTAGCGGTGAAGGATATGAGCAGTTCTTC.

For the CDR3, the DNA is TGCAGCGTTGCCAGGAACACCGGGGAGCTGTTTTTT. Residues: CSVARNTGELFF. The chain links TRBV29-1 to TRBJ2-2; D is ambiguous. Germline CDR1 SQVTM, CDR2 ANQGSEA. This CDR3 is built from 12 residues. The V end was cut by 4 bases, the J end by 1 base, with 4 bases between.

V gene TRBV2 combines with J gene TRBJ1-6; D is uncertain. The V end lost 7 bases, the J end lost 9 bases, and 7 bases lay between the germline ends. The CDR3 extends over 11 amino acids. The germline CDR1 and CDR2 sequences are SNHLY and FYNNEI. CDR3 bases: TGTGCCAGCACTGGGAGTTCACCCCTCCACTTT. Translated: CASTGSSPLHF.

This chain joins TRBV7-9 and TRBJ2-7; 10 nucleotides align to TRBD2. The CDR3 runs 16 residues. V was clipped by 1 base and J by 6 bases; unmatched bases: 9. From germline, CDR1 is SEHNR and CDR2 FQNEAQ (reference sequence). CDR3 sequence (DNA): TGTGCCAGCAGCTTAGAGTTATTAGCGGGGGGATCCGAGCAGTACTTC. This codes for CASSLELLAGGSEQYF.

The sample holds a few counts of this clone. This chain uses TRBV2 with TRBJ1-1; unclear D gene. CDR3 length equals 14 residues. Per the germline V gene, CDR1 is SNHLY and CDR2 is FYNNEI. V lost 6 bases and J 5 bases, leaving 16 bases between the germline ends. This CDR3 is CASRATLGGTEAFF. In DNA, the CDR3 is TGTGCCAGCAGAGCGACACTGGGCGGGACTGAAGCTTTCTTT.

The V and J genes are TRBV20-1 and TRBJ2-3, with D perhaps matching TRBD2 (5 bases). Trimming shortened V by 3 bases and J by 8 bases, and 9 bases separated the two germline ends. The germline gives CDR1 DFQATT, CDR2 SNEGSKA (reference sequence). CDR3 length: 11 residues. The CDR3 protein is CSASSAGTQYF. In DNA form, the CDR3 reads TGCAGTGCTAGCTCCGCGGGTACGCAGTATTTT.

A single count supports this clone. The V and J genes are TRBV13 and TRBJ1-2, with 7 bases aligning to TRBD1. The length of the CDR3 is 14 residues. The germline gives CDR1 PRHDT, CDR2 FYEKMQ (reference sequence). Trimming at V came to 3 bases and at J to 7 bases, leaving 8 bases not matched to a gene. This CDR3 is CASSFQGGRAGYTF. The CDR3 nucleotides are TGTGCCAGCAGCTTCCAGGGGGGAAGGGCTGGCTACACCTTC.

The chain joins TRBV2 to TRBJ1-6, with 9 bases aligning to TRBD1. The germline V gene has CDR1 SNHLY and CDR2 FYNNEI. The CDR3 spans 14 residues. Germline trimming cut 7 bases from V and 10 bases from J; bases unmatched to any gene: 8. This CDR3 reads CASTEGTGKSPLHF. The CDR3 nucleotides read TGTGCCAGCACCGAGGGGACAGGGAAATCACCCCTCCACTTT.

The chain combines TRBV3-1 (or the pseudogene TRBV3-2) with TRBJ2-7, with D unresolved. Looked up from germline, CDR1 is LGHDT and CDR2 is YNNKEL (reference sequence). The CDR3 runs 11 residues. The V end was cut by 3 bases, the J end by 6 bases, with 6 bases between. In DNA form, the CDR3 reads TGTGCCAGCAGCCATGCCGGCGAGCAGTACTTC. This codes for CASSHAGEQYF.

On this clone: Relative to the germline gene, one junction end is altered; a read error may explain this. The CDR3 sequence: CASSASPGQGAAFF. Here the CDR3 DNA reads TGTGCCAGCAGCGCAAGCCCGGGACAGGGGGCGGCCTTCTTC. V gene TRBV7-2 combines with J gene TRBJ1-2, with TRBD1 identical over 12 bases. CDR1 and CDR2 from the germline V gene are SGHTA and FQGNSA. The CDR3 contains 14 residues. The full variable domain, with the rest looked up from reference TRBV7-2 and TRBJ1-2, is GAGVSQSPSNKVTEKGKDVELRCDPISGHTALYWYRQSLGQGLEFLIYFQGNSAPDKSGLPSDRFSAERTGGSVSTLTIQRTQQEDSAVYLCASSASPGQGAAFFGSGTRLTVV.